This TCR beta chain was identified in a study of identical twins. After removal of 1 base from V and 4 bases from J, the junction contained 8 bases not matched to a gene. The germline V gene encodes CDR1 SGHDN and CDR2 FVKESK. The CDR3 covers 18 residues. This clonotype was detected a few times. TCRdb re-analysed the 5' RACE reads in MiXCR, keeping a single row per CDR3 protein. The data show 350,000 to 600,000 distinct CDR3 sequences, with 12% to 15% seen just once and approximately 0.52% held by the top ten. These data also formed part of another study, on yellow fever vaccine responses in identical twins.

The receptor comes from a woman aged 18-29 years in good health. Input material: CD4+ T cells sorted from blood. The chain joins TRBV14 to TRBJ2-1; 12 bases align to TRBD2. The CDR3 spells CASSQAPLAGGLYNEQFF. CDR3 sequence (DNA): TGTGCCAGCAGCCAAGCTCCACTAGCGGGGGGCCTTTACAATGAGCAGTTCTTC.